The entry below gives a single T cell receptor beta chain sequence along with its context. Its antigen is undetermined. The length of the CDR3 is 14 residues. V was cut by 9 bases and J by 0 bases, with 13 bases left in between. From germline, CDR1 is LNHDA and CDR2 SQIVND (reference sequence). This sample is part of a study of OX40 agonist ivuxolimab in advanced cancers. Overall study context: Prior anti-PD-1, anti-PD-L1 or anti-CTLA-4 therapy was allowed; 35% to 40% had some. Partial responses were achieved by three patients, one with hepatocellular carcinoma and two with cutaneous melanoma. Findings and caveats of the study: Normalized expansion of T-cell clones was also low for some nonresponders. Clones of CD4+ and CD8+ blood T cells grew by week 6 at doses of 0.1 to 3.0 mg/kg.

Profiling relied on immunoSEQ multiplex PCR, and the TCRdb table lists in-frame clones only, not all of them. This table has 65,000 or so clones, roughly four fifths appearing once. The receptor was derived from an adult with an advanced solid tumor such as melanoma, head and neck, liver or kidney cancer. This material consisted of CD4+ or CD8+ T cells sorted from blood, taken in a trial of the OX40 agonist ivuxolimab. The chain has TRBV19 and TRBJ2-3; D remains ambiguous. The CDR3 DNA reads TGTGCCAGCTCAAGTAGCTTTAGCACAGATACGCAGTATTTT. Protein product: CASSSSFSTDTQYF.